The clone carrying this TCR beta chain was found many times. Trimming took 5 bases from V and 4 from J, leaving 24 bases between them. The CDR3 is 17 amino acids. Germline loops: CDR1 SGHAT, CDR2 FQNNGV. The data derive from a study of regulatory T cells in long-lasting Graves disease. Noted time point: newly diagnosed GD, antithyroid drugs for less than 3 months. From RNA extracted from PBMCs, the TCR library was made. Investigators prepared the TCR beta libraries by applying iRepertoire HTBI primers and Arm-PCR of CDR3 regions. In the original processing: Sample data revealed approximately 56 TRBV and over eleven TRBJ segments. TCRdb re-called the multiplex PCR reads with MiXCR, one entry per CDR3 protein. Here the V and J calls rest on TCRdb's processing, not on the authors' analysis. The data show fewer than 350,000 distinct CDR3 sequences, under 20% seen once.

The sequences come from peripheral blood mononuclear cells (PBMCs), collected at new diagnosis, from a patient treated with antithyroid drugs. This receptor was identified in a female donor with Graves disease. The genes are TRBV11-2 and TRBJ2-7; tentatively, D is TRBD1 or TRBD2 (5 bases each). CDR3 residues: CASSHYPSWGRGYEQYF. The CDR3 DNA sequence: TGTGCCAGCAGCCACTACCCTTCTTGGGGGAGAGGGTACGAGCAGTACTTC. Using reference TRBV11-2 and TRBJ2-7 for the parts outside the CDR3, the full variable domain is EAGVAQSPRYKIIEKRQSVAFWCNPISGHATLYWYQQILGQGPKLLIQFQNNGVVDDSQLPKDRFSAERLKGVDSTLKIQPAKLEDSAVYLCASSHYPSWGRGYEQYFGPGTRLTVT.